This T cell receptor beta chain derives from a study of OX40 agonist ivuxolimab in advanced cancers. Sequencing was performed with immunoSEQ multiplex PCR; in TCRdb, only in-frame clones are kept and a portion is missing. Among 70,000 to 80,000 clones listed, about 81% were seen once. Blood got drawn at baseline, again on cycle 4 day 1, and then on cycle 7 day 1. The source of this sequence is an adult with an advanced solid tumor such as melanoma, head and neck, liver or kidney cancer. The material sequenced was CD4+ or CD8+ T cells sorted from blood, taken in a trial of the OX40 agonist ivuxolimab.

Here the CDR3 DNA reads TGTGCCAGCAGCTTCACAGGGATCGGTGAAAAACTGTTTTTT. Protein: CASSFTGIGEKLFF. This chain uses TRBV11-2 with TRBJ1-4; perhaps TRBD1 as D (6 bases). The V end was cut by 3 bases, the J end by 7 bases, with 12 bases between. The CDR3 totals 14 residues. Looked up from germline, CDR1 is SGHAT and CDR2 is FQNNGV.